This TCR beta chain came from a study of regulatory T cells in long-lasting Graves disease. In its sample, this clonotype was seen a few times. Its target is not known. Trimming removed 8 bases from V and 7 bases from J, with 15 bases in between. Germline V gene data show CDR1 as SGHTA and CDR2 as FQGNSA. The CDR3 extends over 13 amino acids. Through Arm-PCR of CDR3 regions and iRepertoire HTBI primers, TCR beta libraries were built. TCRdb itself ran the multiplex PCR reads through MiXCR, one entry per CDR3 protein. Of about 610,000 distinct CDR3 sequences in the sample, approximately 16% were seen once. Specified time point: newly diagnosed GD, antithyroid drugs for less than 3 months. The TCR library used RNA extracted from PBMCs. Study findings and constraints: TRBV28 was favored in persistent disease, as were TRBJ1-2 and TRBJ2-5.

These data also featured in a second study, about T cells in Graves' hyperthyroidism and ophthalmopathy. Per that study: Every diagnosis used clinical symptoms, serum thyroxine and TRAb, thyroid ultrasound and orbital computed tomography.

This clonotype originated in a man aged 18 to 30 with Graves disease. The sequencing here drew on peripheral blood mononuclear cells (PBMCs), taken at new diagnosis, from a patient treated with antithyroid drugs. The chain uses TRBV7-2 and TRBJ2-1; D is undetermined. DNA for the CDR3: TGTGCCAGCGCGCCGACTCGGGTTAATGAGCAGTTCTTC. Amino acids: CASAPTRVNEQFF.